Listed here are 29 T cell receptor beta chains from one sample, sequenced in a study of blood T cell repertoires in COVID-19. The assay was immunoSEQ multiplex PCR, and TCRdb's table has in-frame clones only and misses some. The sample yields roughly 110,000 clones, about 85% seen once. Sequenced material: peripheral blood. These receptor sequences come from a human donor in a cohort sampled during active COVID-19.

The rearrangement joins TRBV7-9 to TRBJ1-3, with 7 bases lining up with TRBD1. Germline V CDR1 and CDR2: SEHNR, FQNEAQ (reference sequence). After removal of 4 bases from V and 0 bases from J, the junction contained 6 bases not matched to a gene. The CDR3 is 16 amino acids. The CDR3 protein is CASSWKGQSSGNTIYF. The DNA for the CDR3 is TGTGCCAGCAGCTGGAAGGGACAGAGCTCTGGAAACACCATATATTTT. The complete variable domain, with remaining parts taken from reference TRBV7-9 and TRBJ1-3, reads DTGVSQNPRHKITKRGQNVTFRCDPISEHNRLYWYRQTLGQGPEFLTYFQNEAQLEKSRLLSDRFSAERPKGSFSTLEIQRTEQGDSAMYLCASSWKGQSSGNTIYFGEGSWLTVV.

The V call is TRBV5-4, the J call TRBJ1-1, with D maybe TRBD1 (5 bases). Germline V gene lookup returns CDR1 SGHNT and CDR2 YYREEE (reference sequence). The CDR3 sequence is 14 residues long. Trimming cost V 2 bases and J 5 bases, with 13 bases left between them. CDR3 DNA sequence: TGTGCCAGCAGCTTCCCAGGGCGGGATACTGAAGCTTTCTTT. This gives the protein CASSFPGRDTEAFF.

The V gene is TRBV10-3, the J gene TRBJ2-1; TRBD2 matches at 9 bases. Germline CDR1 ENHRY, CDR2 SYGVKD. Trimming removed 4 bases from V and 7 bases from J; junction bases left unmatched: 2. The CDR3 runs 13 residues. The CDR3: CAISGGGGNEQFF. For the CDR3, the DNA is TGTGCCATCAGTGGCGGGGGGGGGAATGAGCAGTTCTTC.

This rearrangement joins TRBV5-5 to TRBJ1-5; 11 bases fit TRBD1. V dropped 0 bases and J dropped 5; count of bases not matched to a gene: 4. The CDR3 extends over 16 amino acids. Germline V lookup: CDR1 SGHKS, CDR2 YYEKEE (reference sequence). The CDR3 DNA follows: TGTGCCAGCAGCTTGGCCGGGACAGGGGGATATCAGCCCCAGCATTTT. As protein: CASSLAGTGGYQPQHF.

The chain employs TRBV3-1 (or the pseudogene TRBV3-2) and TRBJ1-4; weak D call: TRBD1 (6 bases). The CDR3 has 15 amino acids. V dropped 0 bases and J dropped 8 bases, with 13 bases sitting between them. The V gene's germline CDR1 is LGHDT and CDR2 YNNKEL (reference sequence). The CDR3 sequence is CASSQDWGGREKLFF. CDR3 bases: TGTGCCAGCAGCCAAGATTGGGGGGGCCGGGAAAAACTGTTTTTT.

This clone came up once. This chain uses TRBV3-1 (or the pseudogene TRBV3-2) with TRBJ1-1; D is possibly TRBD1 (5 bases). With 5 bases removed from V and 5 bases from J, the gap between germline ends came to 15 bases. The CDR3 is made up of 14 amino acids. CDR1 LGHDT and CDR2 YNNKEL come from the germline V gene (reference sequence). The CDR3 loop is CASSDTQGVTEAFF. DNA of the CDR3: TGTGCCAGCAGCGATACGCAGGGTGTAACTGAAGCTTTCTTT.

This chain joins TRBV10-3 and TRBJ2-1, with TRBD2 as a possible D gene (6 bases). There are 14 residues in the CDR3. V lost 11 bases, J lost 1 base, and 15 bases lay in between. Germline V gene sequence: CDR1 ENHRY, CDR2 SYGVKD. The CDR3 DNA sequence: TGTGCCGCAGGCGGGACCGCTTCCTACAATGAGCAGTTCTTC. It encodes CAAGGTASYNEQFF.

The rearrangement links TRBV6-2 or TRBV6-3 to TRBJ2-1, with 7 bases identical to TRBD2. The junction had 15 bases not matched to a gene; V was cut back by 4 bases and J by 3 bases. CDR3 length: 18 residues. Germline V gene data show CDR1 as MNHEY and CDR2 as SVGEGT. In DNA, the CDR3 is TGTGCCAGCAGTTCGACCCCCCAACAGCGGGGATTCTACAATGAGCAGTTCTTC. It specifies CASSSTPQQRGFYNEQFF.

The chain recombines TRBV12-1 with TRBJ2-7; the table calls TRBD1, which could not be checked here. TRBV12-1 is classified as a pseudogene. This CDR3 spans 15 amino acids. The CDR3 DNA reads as TGTGCCAGCAGCTTTGCGCGACAGGGGATAGTCGAGCAGTACTTC. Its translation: CASSFARQGIVEQYF.

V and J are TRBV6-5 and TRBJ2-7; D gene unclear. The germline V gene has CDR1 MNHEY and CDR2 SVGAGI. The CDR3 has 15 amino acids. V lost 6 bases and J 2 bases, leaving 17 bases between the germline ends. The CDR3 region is CASSYPGSTTYEQYF. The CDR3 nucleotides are TGTGCCAGCAGCTATCCAGGCTCCACAACCTACGAGCAGTACTTC.

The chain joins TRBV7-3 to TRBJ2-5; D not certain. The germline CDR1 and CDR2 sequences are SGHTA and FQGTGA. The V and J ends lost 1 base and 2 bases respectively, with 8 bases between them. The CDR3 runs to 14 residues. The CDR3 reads CASSLRGLQETQYF. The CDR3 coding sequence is TGTGCCAGCAGCTTAAGAGGTCTTCAAGAGACCCAGTACTTC.

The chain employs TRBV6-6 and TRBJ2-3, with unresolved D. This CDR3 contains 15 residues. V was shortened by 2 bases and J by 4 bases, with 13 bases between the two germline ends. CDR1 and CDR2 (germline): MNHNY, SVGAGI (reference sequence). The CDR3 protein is CASSYLVLNPDTQYF. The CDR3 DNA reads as TGTGCCAGCAGTTACCTAGTACTTAATCCAGATACGCAGTATTTT.

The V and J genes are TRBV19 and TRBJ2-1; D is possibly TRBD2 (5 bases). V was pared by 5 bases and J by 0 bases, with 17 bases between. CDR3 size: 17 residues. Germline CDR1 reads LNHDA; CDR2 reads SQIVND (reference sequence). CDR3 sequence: CASSAGEDWLSYNEQFF. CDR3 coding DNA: TGTGCCAGTAGTGCCGGCGAGGACTGGCTCTCCTACAATGAGCAGTTCTTC.

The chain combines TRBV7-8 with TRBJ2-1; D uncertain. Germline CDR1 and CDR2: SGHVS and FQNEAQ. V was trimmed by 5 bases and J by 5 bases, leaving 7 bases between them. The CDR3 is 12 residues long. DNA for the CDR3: TGTGCCAGCAGCCCCTTCGACAATGAGCAGTTCTTC. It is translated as CASSPFDNEQFF.

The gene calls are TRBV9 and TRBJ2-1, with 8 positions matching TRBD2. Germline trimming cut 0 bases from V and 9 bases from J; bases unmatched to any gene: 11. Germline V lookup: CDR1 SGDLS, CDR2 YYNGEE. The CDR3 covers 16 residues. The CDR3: CASSVGPRRGEREQFF. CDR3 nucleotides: TGTGCCAGCAGCGTAGGGCCCAGGCGGGGGGAGCGTGAGCAGTTCTTC.

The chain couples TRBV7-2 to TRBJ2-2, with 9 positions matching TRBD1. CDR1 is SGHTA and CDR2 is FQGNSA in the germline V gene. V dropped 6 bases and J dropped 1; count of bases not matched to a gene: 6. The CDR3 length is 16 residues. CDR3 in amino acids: CASRPTGQGNTGELFF. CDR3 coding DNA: TGTGCCAGCAGACCCACGGGACAGGGGAACACCGGGGAGCTGTTTTTT.

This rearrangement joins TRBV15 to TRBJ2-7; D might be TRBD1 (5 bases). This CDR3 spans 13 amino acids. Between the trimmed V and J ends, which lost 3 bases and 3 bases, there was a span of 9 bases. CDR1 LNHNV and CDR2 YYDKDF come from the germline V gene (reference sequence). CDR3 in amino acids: CATSRSGYYEQYF. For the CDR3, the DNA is TGTGCCACCAGCAGGTCAGGGTACTACGAGCAGTACTTC.

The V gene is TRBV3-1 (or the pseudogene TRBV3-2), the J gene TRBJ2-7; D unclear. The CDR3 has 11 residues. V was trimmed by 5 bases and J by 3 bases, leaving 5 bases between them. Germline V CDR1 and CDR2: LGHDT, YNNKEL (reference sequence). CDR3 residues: CASSNYYEQYF. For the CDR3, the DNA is TGTGCCAGCAGCAATTACTACGAGCAGTACTTC.

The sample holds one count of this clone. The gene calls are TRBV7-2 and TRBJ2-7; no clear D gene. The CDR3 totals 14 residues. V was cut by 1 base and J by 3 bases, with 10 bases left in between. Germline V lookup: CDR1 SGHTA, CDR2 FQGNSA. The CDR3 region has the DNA TGTGCCAGCAGCTTAGATGCACAGTTCTACGAGCAGTACTTC. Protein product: CASSLDAQFYEQYF.

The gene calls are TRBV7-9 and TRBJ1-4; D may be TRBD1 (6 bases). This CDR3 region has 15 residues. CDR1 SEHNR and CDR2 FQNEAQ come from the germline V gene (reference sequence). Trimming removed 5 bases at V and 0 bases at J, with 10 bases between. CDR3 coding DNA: TGTGCCAGCAGCCGACAGGCACCAACTAATGAAAAACTGTTTTTT. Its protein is CASSRQAPTNEKLFF.

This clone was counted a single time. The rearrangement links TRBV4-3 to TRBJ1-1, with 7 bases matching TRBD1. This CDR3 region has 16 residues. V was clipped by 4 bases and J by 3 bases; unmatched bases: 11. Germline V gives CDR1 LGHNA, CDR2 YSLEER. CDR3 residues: CASSPTGSPQDTEAFF. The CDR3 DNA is TGCGCCAGCAGCCCGACAGGGTCCCCACAAGACACTGAAGCTTTCTTT.

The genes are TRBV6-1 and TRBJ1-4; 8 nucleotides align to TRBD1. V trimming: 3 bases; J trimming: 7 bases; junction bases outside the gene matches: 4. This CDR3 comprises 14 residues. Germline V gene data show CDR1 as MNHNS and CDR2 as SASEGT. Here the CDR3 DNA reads TGTGCCAGCAGTGACAGGGGGCGTTCTGAAAAACTGTTTTTT. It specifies CASSDRGRSEKLFF.

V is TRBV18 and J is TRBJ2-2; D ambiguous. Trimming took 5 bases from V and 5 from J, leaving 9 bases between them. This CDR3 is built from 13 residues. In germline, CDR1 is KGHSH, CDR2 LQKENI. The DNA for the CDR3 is TGTGCCAGCTCAGTAACAGAAACCGGGGAGCTGTTTTTT. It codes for CASSVTETGELFF.

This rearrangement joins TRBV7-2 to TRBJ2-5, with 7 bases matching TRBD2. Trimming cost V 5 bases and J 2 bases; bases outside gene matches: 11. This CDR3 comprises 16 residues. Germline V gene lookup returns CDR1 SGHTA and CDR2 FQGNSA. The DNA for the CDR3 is TGTGCCAGCAGCCCACTCGGCCTAGCGGTTCAAGAGACCCAGTACTTC. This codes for CASSPLGLAVQETQYF.

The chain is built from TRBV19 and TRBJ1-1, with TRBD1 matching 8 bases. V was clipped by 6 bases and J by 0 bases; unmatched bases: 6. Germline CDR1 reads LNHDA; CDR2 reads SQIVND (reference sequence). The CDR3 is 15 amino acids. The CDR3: CASSYRQGMNTEAFF. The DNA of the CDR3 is TGTGCCAGTAGCTATCGACAGGGGATGAACACTGAAGCTTTCTTT.

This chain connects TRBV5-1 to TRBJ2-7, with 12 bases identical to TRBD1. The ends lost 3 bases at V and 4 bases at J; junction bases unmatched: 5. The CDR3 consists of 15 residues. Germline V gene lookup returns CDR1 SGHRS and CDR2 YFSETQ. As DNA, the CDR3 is TGCGCCAGCAGCTGGGGGACAGGGGGCATATACGAGCAGTACTTC. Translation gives CASSWGTGGIYEQYF.

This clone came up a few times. CDR3 sequence: CASSIRGRNTEAFF. CDR3 DNA: TGTGCCAGCAGTATCAGGGGGCGGAACACTGAAGCTTTCTTT. The rearrangement joins TRBV6-2 or TRBV6-3 to TRBJ1-1; 8 nucleotides line up with TRBD1. The CDR3 has 14 amino acids. Germline trimming cut 5 bases from V and 1 base from J; bases unmatched to any gene: 3. Germline V CDR1 and CDR2: MNHEY, SVGEGT.

This CDR3 reads CASLPSGDTQYF. CDR3 sequence (DNA): TGTGCCAGCCTACCTTCGGGAGATACGCAGTATTTT. V gene TRBV6-6 combines with J gene TRBJ2-3; unclear D gene. Germline V CDR1 and CDR2: MNHNY, SVGAGI (reference sequence). This CDR3 has 12 residues. With 8 bases removed from V and 5 bases from J, the gap between germline ends came to 11 bases.

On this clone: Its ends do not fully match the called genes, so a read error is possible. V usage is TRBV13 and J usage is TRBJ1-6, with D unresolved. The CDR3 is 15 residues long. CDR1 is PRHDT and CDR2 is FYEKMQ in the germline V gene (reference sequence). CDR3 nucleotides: TGTGCCAGCAGCGTAGGCCTAGTACCAAATTCACCCCTCCACTTT. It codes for CASSVGLVPNSPLHF. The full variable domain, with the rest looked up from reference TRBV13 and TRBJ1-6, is AAGVIQSPRHLIKEKRETATLKCYPIPRHDTVYWYQQGPGQDPQFLISFYEKMQSDKGSIPDRFSAQQFSDYHSELNMSSLELGDSALYFCASSVGLVPNSPLHFGNGTRLTVT.